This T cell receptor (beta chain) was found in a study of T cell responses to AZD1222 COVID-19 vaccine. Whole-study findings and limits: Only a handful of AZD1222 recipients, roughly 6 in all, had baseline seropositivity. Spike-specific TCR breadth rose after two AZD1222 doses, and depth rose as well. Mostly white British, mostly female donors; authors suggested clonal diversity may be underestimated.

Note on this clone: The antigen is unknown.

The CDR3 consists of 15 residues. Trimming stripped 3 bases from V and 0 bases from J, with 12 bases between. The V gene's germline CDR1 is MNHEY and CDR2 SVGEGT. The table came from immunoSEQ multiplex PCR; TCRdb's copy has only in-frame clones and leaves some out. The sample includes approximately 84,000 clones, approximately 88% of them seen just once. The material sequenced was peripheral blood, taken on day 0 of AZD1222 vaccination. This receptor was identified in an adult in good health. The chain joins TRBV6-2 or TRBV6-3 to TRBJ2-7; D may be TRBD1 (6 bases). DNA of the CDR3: TGTGCCAGCAGTTATCGACAGGATCACTCCTACGAGCAGTACTTC. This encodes CASSYRQDHSYEQYF.